A selection of T cell receptor beta chains follows, all from one sample in a study of blood T cell repertoires in COVID-19. Profiling relied on immunoSEQ multiplex PCR, and the TCRdb table lists in-frame clones only, not all of them. Of 140,000 to 150,000 clones in the sample, around 89% were seen once. The sample comprised peripheral blood. Every receptor here comes from a man aged 60 to 69 with active or convalescent COVID-19. CDR3s include the opening cysteine and the closing phenylalanine or tryptophan. A D gene is named only where the DNA matches it firmly. A clone size is listed for some rows: how often the clone was seen (once, few, many), or a class if it is expanded.

TRBJ1-1	.	.	TRBV27	CASSPMPRQKNTEAFF	TGTGCCAGCAGTCCCATGCCCCGACAGAAGAACACTGAAGCTTTCTTT
TRBJ2-3	TRBD1	.	TRBV28	CASSPTGTGSPDTQYF	TGTGCCAGCAGTCCTACCGGGACAGGGTCCCCAGATACGCAGTATTTT
TRBJ1-1	TRBD1	.	TRBV7-2	CASSPQSDRGRTEAFF	TGTGCCAGCAGCCCCCAGAGTGACAGGGGCCGCACTGAAGCTTTCTTT
TRBJ2-3	TRBD2	.	TRBV12-3/TRBV12-4	CASAGGHPDTQYF	TGTGCCAGCGCGGGGGGGCACCCAGATACGCAGTATTTT
TRBJ2-7	TRBD2	few	TRBV6-6	CASSYTSGGYEQYF	TGTGCCAGCAGTTATACTAGCGGGGGCTACGAGCAGTACTTC
TRBJ1-1	.	.	TRBV28	CASSFSDRKNTEAFF	TGTGCCAGCAGTTTTTCGGACAGAAAGAACACTGAAGCTTTCTTT
TRBJ1-2	.	.	TRBV9	CASSAGQGPSAGYTF	TGTGCCAGCAGCGCCGGGCAGGGGCCTTCGGCTGGCTACACCTTC
TRBJ1-2	.	.	TRBV7-9	CASSFPGLNYGYTF	TGTGCCAGCAGCTTCCCGGGATTGAACTATGGCTACACCTTC
TRBJ1-1	TRBD1	.	TRBV18	CASSSIGQGSTEAFF	TGTGCCAGCTCATCCATCGGACAGGGCAGTACTGAAGCTTTCTTT
TRBJ1-2	TRBD1	.	TRBV12-3/TRBV12-4	CASSWGQGLGYTF	TGTGCCAGCAGTTGGGGACAGGGGCTTGGCTACACCTTC
TRBJ2-1	TRBD1	.	TRBV7-8	CASSSGRDRGLNEQFF	TGTGCCAGCAGCTCTGGGCGGGACAGGGGATTGAATGAGCAGTTCTTC
TRBJ1-2	.	.	TRBV18	CASSPGGSYGYTF	TGTGCCAGCTCACCCGGGGGGTCCTACGGCTACACCTTC
TRBJ2-2	.	.	TRBV30	CAWIQAWAANTGELFF	TGTGCCTGGATACAGGCCTGGGCGGCAAACACCGGGGAGCTGTTTTTT
TRBJ2-2	TRBD2	.	TRBV25-1	CASSASGAGELFF	TGTGCCAGCAGTGCCAGCGGGGCCGGGGAGCTGTTTTTT
TRBJ2-7	.	few	TRBV24-1	CATSDLTSGEQYF	TGTGCCACCAGTGATTTGACTTCGGGCGAGCAGTACTTC
TRBJ2-3	TRBD2	.	TRBV10-3	CAIMRREATDTQYF	TGTGCCATCATGAGGCGGGAGGCTACAGATACGCAGTATTTT
TRBJ2-7	TRBD2	.	TRBV7-8	CASSSGLAGGPGSYEQYF	TGTGCCAGCAGCTCGGGACTAGCGGGAGGGCCTGGGTCCTACGAGCAGTACTTC
TRBJ1-6	TRBD1	.	TRBV28	CAMGQGDSPLHF	TGTGCCATGGGACAGGGAGACTCACCCCTCCACTTT
TRBJ2-7	.	.	TRBV23-1	CASSQRLRCSYEQYF	TGCGCCAGCAGTCAACGCCTTAGATGCTCCTACGAGCAGTACTTC
TRBJ2-3	TRBD2	.	TRBV9	CASSVEGGGAVTDTQYF	TGTGCCAGCAGCGTAGAGGGCGGGGGGGCGGTAACAGATACGCAGTATTTT
TRBJ1-1	.	.	TRBV11-2	CASSLAGANTEAFF	TGTGCCAGCAGCTTGGCAGGGGCGAACACTGAAGCTTTCTTT
TRBJ1-3	.	.	TRBV28	CASSLSAGGNTIYF	TGTGCCAGCAGTTTATCCGCAGGGGGAAACACCATATATTTT
TRBJ2-5	TRBD2	once	TRBV5-1	CASRLAGGRGSQETQYF	TGCGCCAGCAGACTAGCGGGGGGACGCGGGAGCCAAGAGACCCAGTACTTC
TRBJ2-3	.	.	TRBV3-1/TRBV3-2	CASSRRHGGGDTQYF	TGTGCCAGCAGCCGCCGGCACGGGGGAGGAGATACGCAGTATTTT
TRBJ1-1	.	.	TRBV27	CASSSYRVPEAFF	TGTGCCAGCAGTTCCTACAGGGTCCCTGAAGCTTTCTTT
TRBJ2-7	TRBD1	few	TRBV19	CASSRGTGSYEQYF	TGTGCCAGTAGCAGAGGGACAGGTTCCTACGAGCAGTACTTC
TRBJ1-1	.	.	TRBV6-5	CASSYGRVNTEAFF	TGTGCCAGCAGTTACGGGCGGGTCAACACTGAAGCTTTCTTT
TRBJ1-2	TRBD1	.	TRBV4-2	CASSRSTGELGYTF	TGTGCCAGCAGCCGTTCGACAGGGGAGCTTGGCTACACCTTC
TRBJ2-7	TRBD2	.	TRBV30	CAWSAGGGVSYEQYF	TGTGCCTGGAGCGCTGGGGGAGGGGTCTCCTACGAGCAGTACTTC
TRBJ1-5	.	.	TRBV5-6	CASSYTGSGQPQHF	TGTGCCAGCAGCTATACAGGGAGCGGTCAGCCCCAGCATTTT
TRBJ2-7	TRBD2	.	TRBV20-1	CSASRLAGTYEQYF	TGCAGTGCTAGTCGCCTAGCGGGTACATACGAGCAGTACTTC
TRBJ1-1	TRBD1	.	TRBV3-1/TRBV3-2	CASSQEGQLNTEAFF	TGTGCCAGCAGCCAAGAGGGACAGTTGAACACTGAAGCTTTCTTT
TRBJ2-7	.	few	TRBV20-1	CSARLGEQYF	TGCAGTGCTAGGTTAGGAGAACAGTACTTC
TRBJ2-3	TRBD2	.	TRBV7-6	CASSHPLAGTDTQYF	TGTGCCAGCAGCCATCCACTAGCGGGCACAGATACGCAGTATTTT
TRBJ1-6	TRBD1	.	TRBV30	CAWSRARGQSPLHF	TGTGCCTGGAGTAGGGCCAGGGGGCAATCACCCCTCCACTTT
TRBJ1-1	TRBD1	once	TRBV5-6	CASSLAGTGGLSTEAFF	TGTGCCAGCAGCCTTGCCGGGACAGGGGGCTTGAGCACTGAAGCTTTCTTT
TRBJ2-3	.	once	TRBV4-3	CASSQGASRTGTDTQYF	TGCGCCAGCAGCCAAGGGGCTTCCCGAACGGGCACAGATACGCAGTATTTT
TRBJ1-2	.	.	TRBV7-2	CASSLMGASYGYTF	TGTGCCAGCAGCTTAATGGGGGCGTCGTATGGCTACACCTTC
TRBJ1-4	.	.	TRBV4-2	CASSQPGHPYEKLFF	TGTGCCAGCAGCCAACCGGGACACCCTTATGAAAAACTGTTTTTT
TRBJ2-3	.	.	TRBV21-1	CASSTSGRRRCTDTQYF	TGTGCCAGCAGCACCAGCGGGAGGAGGAGGTGCACAGATACGCAGTATTTT
TRBJ2-7	TRBD1	.	TRBV20-1	CSASQGRGYEQYF	TGCAGTGCTAGTCAAGGCAGGGGGTACGAGCAGTACTTC
TRBJ1-2	.	.	TRBV4-2	CASSHSGSYGYTF	TGTGCCAGCAGCCACTCCGGGAGCTATGGCTACACCTTC
TRBJ2-2	TRBD2	.	TRBV10-2	CASSGTSGGLNTGELFF	TGCGCCAGCAGCGGGACTAGCGGGGGGCTGAACACCGGGGAGCTGTTTTTT
TRBJ2-2	TRBD1	.	TRBV5-1	CASSLLGDSLGTGELFF	TGCGCCAGCAGCTTGTTGGGGGACAGCTTGGGAACCGGGGAGCTGTTTTTT
TRBJ1-1	.	.	TRBV20-1	CRAGNTEAFF	TGCAGGGCGGGGAACACTGAAGCTTTCTTT
TRBJ2-5	.	.	TRBV6-6	CASSYSTGKETQYF	TGTGCCAGCAGTTACTCCACAGGGAAAGAGACCCAGTACTTC
TRBJ2-1	TRBD1	few	TRBV27	CASSFEGAPYNEQFF	TGTGCCAGCAGTTTCGAGGGGGCCCCCTACAATGAGCAGTTCTTC
TRBJ2-5	.	few	TRBV5-4	CASSLGRGQETQYF	TGTGCCAGCAGCTTGGGCAGGGGACAAGAGACCCAGTACTTC
TRBJ1-5	.	.	TRBV19	CASSIKRGNQPQHF	TGTGCCAGTAGTATAAAGAGGGGGAATCAGCCCCAGCATTTT
TRBJ2-7	TRBD2	.	TRBV10-3	CAIKGGLAGYEQYF	TGTGCCATCAAAGGGGGACTAGCGGGGTACGAGCAGTACTTC
TRBJ2-7	.	.	TRBV5-1	CASSSPSGSYEQYF	TGCGCCAGCAGCTCACCCTCGGGAAGCTACGAGCAGTACTTC
TRBJ1-3	.	once	TRBV4-3	CASSQDLPGDTIYF	TGCGCCAGCAGCCAAGATCTGCCGGGGGACACCATATATTTT
TRBJ2-7	.	once	TRBV19	CASLDSERYEQYF	TGTGCCAGTTTGGACAGTGAACGCTACGAGCAGTACTTC
TRBJ2-3	.	.	TRBV2	CASSPRESPDTQYF	TGTGCCAGCAGTCCCCGGGAGAGCCCAGATACGCAGTATTTT
TRBJ2-3	.	once	TRBV11-1	CASSLGENRNTDTQYF	TGTGCCAGCAGCTTAGGGGAGAACCGTAACACAGATACGCAGTATTTT
TRBJ2-3	.	.	TRBV7-2	CASSELSYTDTQYF	TGTGCCAGCAGCGAACTCTCCTACACAGATACGCAGTATTTT
TRBJ1-5	TRBD1	.	TRBV4-2	CASSHPRDRNGNQPQHF	TGTGCCAGCAGCCACCCCCGGGACAGGAACGGAAATCAGCCCCAGCATTTT
TRBJ2-7	.	.	TRBV4-2	CASSQAPKRGSRGYEQYF	TGTGCCAGCAGCCAAGCCCCAAAGCGAGGTAGTCGTGGCTACGAGCAGTACTTC
TRBJ1-5	.	.	TRBV27	CASGGREGLTQHF	TGTGCCAGCGGCGGCAGGGAGGGTCTGACCCAGCATTTT
TRBJ1-1	.	.	TRBV9	CASSVASGGSKAFF	TGTGCCAGCAGCGTAGCCTCGGGGGGCAGCAAAGCTTTCTTT